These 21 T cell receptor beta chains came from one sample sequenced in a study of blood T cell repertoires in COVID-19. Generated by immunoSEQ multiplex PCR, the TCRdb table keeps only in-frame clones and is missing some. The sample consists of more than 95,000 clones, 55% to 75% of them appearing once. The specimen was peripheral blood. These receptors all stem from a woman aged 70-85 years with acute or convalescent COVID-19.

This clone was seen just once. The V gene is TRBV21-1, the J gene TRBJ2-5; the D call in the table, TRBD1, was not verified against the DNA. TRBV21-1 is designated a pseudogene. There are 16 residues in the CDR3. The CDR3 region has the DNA TGTGCCAGCAGCAAATACGGCCCTGGGGCACAAGAGACCCAGTACTTC. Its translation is CASSKYGPGAQETQYF.

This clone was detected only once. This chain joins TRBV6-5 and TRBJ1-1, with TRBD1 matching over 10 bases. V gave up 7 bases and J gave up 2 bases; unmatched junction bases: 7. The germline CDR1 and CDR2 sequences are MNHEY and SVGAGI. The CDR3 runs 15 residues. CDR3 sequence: CASKFRDRGNTEAFF. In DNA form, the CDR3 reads TGTGCCAGCAAATTCCGGGACAGGGGAAACACTGAAGCTTTCTTT.

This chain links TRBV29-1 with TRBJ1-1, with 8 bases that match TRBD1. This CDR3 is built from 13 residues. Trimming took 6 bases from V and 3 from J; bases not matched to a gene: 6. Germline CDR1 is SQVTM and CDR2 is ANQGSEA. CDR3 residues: CSVQDRVYTEAFF. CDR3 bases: TGCAGCGTACAGGACAGGGTCTACACTGAAGCTTTCTTT.

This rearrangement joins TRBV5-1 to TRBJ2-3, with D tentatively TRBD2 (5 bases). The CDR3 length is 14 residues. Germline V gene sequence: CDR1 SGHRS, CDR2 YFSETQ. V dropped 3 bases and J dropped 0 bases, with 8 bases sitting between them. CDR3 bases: TGCGCCAGCAGCTCCGACTATAGCACAGATACGCAGTATTTT. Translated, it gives CASSSDYSTDTQYF.

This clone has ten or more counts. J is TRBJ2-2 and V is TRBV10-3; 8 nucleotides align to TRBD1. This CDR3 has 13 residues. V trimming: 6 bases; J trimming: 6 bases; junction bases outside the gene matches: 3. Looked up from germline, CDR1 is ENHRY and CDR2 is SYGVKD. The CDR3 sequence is CAIRGQGSGELFF. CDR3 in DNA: TGTGCCATCAGAGGACAGGGTTCCGGGGAGCTGTTTTTT.

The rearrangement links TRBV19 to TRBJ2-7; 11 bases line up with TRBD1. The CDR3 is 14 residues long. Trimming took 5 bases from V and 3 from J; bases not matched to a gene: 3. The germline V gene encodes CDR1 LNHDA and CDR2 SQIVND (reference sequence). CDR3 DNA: TGTGCCAGTAGTTCGGACAGGGGGCTCTACGAGCAGTACTTC. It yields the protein CASSSDRGLYEQYF. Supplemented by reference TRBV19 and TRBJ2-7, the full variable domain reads DGGITQSPKYLFRKEGQNVTLSCEQNLNHDAMYWYRQDPGQGLRLIYYSQIVNDFQKGDIAEGYSVSREKKESFPLTVTSAQKNPTAFYLCASSSDRGLYEQYFGPGTRLTVT.

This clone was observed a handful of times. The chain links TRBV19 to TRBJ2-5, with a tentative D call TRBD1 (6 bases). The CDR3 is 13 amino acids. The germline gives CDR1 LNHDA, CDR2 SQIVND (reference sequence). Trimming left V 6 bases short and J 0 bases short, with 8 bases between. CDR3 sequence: CASRTGNQETQYF. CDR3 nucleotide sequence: TGTGCCAGTAGAACAGGGAACCAAGAGACCCAGTACTTC.

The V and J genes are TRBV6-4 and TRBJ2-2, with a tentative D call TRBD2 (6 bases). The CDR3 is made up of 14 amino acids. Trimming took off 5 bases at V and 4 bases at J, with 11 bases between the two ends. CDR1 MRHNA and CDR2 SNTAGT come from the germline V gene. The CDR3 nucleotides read TGTGCCAGCAGTCGACTAGGCGGCACCGGGGAGCTGTTTTTT. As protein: CASSRLGGTGELFF.

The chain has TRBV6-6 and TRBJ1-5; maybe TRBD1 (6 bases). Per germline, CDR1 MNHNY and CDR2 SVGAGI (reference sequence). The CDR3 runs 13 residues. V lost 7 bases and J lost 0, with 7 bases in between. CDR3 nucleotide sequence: TGTGCCAGCACGGACAGTAGCAATCAGCCCCAGCATTTT. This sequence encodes CASTDSSNQPQHF.

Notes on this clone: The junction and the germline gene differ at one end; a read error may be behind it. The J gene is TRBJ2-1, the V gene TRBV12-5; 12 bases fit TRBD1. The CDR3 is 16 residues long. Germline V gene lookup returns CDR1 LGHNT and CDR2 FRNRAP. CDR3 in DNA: TGTGTTAGTGGTTTGGGACAGGGGGCATCCTACAATGAGCAGTTCTTC. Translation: CVSGLGQGASYNEQFF. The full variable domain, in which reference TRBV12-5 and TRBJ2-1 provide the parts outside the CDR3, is DARVTQTPRHKVTEMGQEVTMRCQPILGHNTVFWYRQTMMQGLELLAYFRNRAPLDDSGMPKDRFSAEMPDATLATLKIQPSEPRDSAVYFCVSGLGQGASYNEQFFGPGTRLTVL.

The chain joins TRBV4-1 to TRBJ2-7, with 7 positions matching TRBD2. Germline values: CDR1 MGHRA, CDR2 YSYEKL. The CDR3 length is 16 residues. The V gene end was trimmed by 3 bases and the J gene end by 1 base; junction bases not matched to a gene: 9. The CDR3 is CASSQGTSGTSYEQYF. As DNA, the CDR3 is TGCGCCAGCAGCCAGGGTACGAGCGGGACTTCCTACGAGCAGTACTTC.

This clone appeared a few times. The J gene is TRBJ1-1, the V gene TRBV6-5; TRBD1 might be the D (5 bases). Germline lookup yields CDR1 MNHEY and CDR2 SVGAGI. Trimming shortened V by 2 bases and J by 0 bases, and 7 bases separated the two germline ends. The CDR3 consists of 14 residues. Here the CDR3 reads CASSYTGLNTEAFF. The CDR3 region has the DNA TGTGCCAGCAGTTACACAGGTCTGAACACTGAAGCTTTCTTT.

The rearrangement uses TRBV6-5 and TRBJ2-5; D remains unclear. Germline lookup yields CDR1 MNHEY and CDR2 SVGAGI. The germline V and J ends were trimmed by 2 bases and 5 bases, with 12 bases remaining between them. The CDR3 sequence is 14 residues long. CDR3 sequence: CASSYGPVSETQYF. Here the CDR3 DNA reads TGTGCCAGCAGTTACGGGCCGGTCAGTGAGACCCAGTACTTC.

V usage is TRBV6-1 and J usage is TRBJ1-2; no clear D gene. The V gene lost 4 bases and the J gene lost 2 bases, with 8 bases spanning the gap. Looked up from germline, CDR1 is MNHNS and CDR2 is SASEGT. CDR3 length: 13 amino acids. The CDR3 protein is CASSAAINYGYTF. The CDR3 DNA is TGTGCCAGCAGTGCAGCTATCAACTATGGCTACACCTTC.

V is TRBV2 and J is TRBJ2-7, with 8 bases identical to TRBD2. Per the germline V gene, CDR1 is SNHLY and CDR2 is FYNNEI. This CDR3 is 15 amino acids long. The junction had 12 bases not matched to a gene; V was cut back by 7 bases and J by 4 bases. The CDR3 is CASTPEAGDRYEQYF. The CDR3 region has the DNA TGTGCCAGCACCCCAGAAGCGGGAGATCGGTACGAGCAGTACTTC.

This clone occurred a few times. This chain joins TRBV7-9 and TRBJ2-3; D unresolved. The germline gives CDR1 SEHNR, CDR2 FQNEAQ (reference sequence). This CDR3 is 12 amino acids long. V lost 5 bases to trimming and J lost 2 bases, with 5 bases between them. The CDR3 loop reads CASSLSTDTQYF. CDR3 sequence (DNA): TGTGCCAGCAGCCTCTCCACAGATACGCAGTATTTT.

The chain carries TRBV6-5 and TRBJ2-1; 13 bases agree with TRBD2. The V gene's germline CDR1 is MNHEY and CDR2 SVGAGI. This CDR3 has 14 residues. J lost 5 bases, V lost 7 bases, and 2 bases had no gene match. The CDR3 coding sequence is TGTGCCAGCACGACTAGCGGGGGGAACAATGAGCAGTTCTTC. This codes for CASTTSGGNNEQFF.

Here the CDR3 reads CASSGFTPTSGGVTQYF. DNA for the CDR3: TGTGCCAGCAGTGGCTTTACCCCGACTAGCGGGGGGGTGACCCAGTACTTC. The chain is built from TRBV25-1 and TRBJ2-5, with 14 bases identical to TRBD2. Germline trimming cut 4 bases from V and 7 bases from J; bases unmatched to any gene: 11. Germline V gene sequence: CDR1 MGHDK, CDR2 SYGVNS. The CDR3 is made up of 17 amino acids.

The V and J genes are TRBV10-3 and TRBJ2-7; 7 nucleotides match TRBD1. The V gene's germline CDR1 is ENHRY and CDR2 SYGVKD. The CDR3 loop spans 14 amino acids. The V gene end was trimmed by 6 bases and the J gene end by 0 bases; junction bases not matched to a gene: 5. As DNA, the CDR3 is TGTGCCATCAGCTCGGACAGGAACTCCTACGAGCAGTACTTC. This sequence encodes CAISSDRNSYEQYF.

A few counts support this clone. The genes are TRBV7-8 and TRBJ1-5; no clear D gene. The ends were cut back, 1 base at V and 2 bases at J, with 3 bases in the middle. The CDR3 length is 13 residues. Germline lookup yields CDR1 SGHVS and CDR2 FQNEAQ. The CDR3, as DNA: TGTGCCAGCAGCTTAGTAGGCAATCAGCCCCAGCATTTT. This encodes CASSLVGNQPQHF.

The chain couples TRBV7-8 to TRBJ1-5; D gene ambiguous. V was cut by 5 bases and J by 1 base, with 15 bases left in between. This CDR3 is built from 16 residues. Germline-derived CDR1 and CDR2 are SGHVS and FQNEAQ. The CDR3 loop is CASSLREGGSNQPQHF. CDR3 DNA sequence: TGTGCCAGCAGCCTACGGGAAGGTGGGAGCAATCAGCCCCAGCATTTT.